This T cell receptor beta chain was found in a study of graft-versus-host responses after intestinal transplantation. The CDR3 runs 16 residues. The germline CDR1 and CDR2 sequences are SGHDT and YYEEEE. With 2 bases removed from V and 1 base from J, the gap between germline ends came to 15 bases. Generated by immunoSEQ multiplex PCR, the TCRdb table keeps only in-frame clones and is missing some. There are 15,000 or so clones in the sample; around 82% occur only once, and around 6% lies in the top ten. Lamina propria and intraepithelial lymphocytes were released by processing graft tissue. The sequences come from ileum tissue, collected 17 days after transplant. V usage is TRBV5-6 and J usage is TRBJ1-2; D is possibly TRBD1 (6 bases). The clonotype originates from a human patient who received an intestinal transplant, so some T cells may come from the graft donor. CDR3 sequence (DNA): TGTGCCAGCAGCTTTCAGGCGGGACACCTTAACTATGGCTACACCTTC. Protein product: CASSFQAGHLNYGYTF.